The 5 T cell receptor beta chains below all came from one sample that was sequenced in a study of T cell responses to AZD1222 COVID-19 vaccine. The data were produced by immunoSEQ multiplex PCR, yet TCRdb's version contains in-frame clones alone and is incomplete. The data show 200,000 to 250,000 clones, with roughly 94% seen just once and 1.5% to 2% held by the top ten. Sequencing was performed on peripheral blood, taken 28 days after the second dose of the MenACWY control vaccine. These receptors were collected from an adult who received the MenACWY meningococcal vaccine as a control.

This clone was counted between two and nine times. This chain links TRBV4-2 with TRBJ2-7; no definite D call. Germline CDR1 is LGHNA and CDR2 is YNFKEQ. Trimming removed 0 bases from V and 3 bases from J, with 12 bases in between. The CDR3 is 15 residues long. CDR3 DNA: TGTGCCAGCAGCCAAGAGTGGGGTTCGGACTACGAGCAGTACTTC. Its protein is CASSQEWGSDYEQYF.

This sequence joins TRBV30 and TRBJ1-2; 8 positions match TRBD1. J lost 0 bases, V lost 3 bases, and 3 bases had no gene match. From germline, CDR1 is GTSNPN and CDR2 SVGIG (reference sequence). The CDR3 contains 14 residues. CDR3 residues: CAWRWTGSNYGYTF. CDR3 coding DNA: TGTGCCTGGAGATGGACAGGGTCTAACTATGGCTACACCTTC. Full variable domain (remainder filled in from reference TRBV30 and TRBJ1-2): SQTIHQWPATLVQPVGSPLSLECTVEGTSNPNLYWYRQAAGRGLQLLFYSVGIGQISSEVPQNLSASRPQDRQFILSSKKLLLSDSGFYLCAWRWTGSNYGYTFGSGTRLTVV.

This chain joins TRBV28 and TRBJ2-7; a possible D gene is TRBD2 (5 bases). CDR3 length: 15 amino acids. Trimming pared 5 bases from V and 2 bases from J, leaving 16 bases between. Germline V lookup: CDR1 MDHEN, CDR2 SYDVKM. For the CDR3, the DNA is TGTGCCAGCAGTCTGCGTACGCGGGCAACCTACGAGCAGTACTTC. It translates to CASSLRTRATYEQYF.

CDR3 loop: CASSPTESNTEAFF. The CDR3 nucleotides read TGTGCCAGCTCACCGACAGAGTCGAACACTGAAGCTTTCTTT. This sequence joins TRBV18 and TRBJ1-1; perhaps TRBD1 as D (5 bases). The V and J ends lost 3 bases and 1 base respectively, with 9 bases between them. Per the germline V gene, CDR1 is KGHSH and CDR2 is LQKENI. The CDR3 sequence is 14 residues long.

V gene TRBV19 combines with J gene TRBJ2-1; possible D gene TRBD2, 5 bases. With 6 bases removed from V and 0 bases from J, the gap between germline ends came to 12 bases. The CDR3 consists of 15 residues. Looked up from germline, CDR1 is LNHDA and CDR2 is SQIVND (reference sequence). The CDR3: CASSLTRSSYNEQFF. Written as DNA, the CDR3 is TGTGCCAGTAGCCTTACTAGGAGCTCCTACAATGAGCAGTTCTTC.